This TCR beta chain comes out of a study of OX40 agonist ivuxolimab in advanced cancers. Study overall: Ivuxolimab, which patients received intravenously every 2 weeks, was dosed at 0.01 to 10 mg/kg. Cancers in dose escalation were hepatocellular, melanoma, renal cell and head and neck. Among those enrolled, mean age was about 58 years (range roughly 20 to 80) and 75% to 85% were male.

V was shortened by 5 bases and J by 7 bases, with 14 bases between the two germline ends. There are 13 residues in the CDR3. Germline lookup yields CDR1 MGHDK and CDR2 SYGVNS. This clone was counted a few times. Its cognate antigen is unknown. Whole-study results and caveats: Average numbers of expanded clones were greater in CD8+ T cells than in CD4+.

Using immunoSEQ multiplex PCR, the repertoire was profiled, and TCRdb retains in-frame clones only, with some absent. The sample includes some 71,000 clones, roughly 84% seen only once; the top ten take around 0.75%. This chain connects TRBV25-1 to TRBJ1-2, with a possible D match to TRBD1 (6 bases). The TCR sequence derives from an adult with an advanced solid tumor such as melanoma, head and neck, liver or kidney cancer. Source: CD4+ or CD8+ T cells sorted from blood, taken in a trial of the OX40 agonist ivuxolimab. The CDR3 region is CASSWGRGFGYTF. The CDR3 bases are TGTGCCAGCAGTTGGGGGCGCGGTTTTGGCTACACCTTC.